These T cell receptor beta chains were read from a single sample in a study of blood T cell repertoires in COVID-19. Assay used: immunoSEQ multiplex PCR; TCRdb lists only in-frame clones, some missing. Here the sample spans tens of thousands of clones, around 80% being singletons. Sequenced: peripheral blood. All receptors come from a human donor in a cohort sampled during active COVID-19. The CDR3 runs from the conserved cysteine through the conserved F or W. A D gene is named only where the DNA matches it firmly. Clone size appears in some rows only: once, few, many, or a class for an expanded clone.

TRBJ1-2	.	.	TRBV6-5	TGTGCCAGCAGGACCGGGATTGAGGGCTACACCTTC	CASRTGIEGYTF
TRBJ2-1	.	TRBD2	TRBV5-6	TGTGCCAGCAGCCGGGAGGGACTAGCATACAATGAGCAGTTCTTC	CASSREGLAYNEQFF
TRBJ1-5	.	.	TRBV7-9	TGTGCCAGCAGCAAGCAACAGTCCAATCAGCCCCAGCATTTT	CASSKQQSNQPQHF
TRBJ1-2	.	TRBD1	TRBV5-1	TGCGCCAGCAGCTTGGCAGCGACAGGGGTTGGGGGCTACACCTTC	CASSLAATGVGGYTF
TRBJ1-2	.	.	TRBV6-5	TGTGCCAGCAGTCTTAGGGGATTGGGTAACTATGGCTACACCTTC	CASSLRGLGNYGYTF
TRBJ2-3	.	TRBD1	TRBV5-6	TGTGCCAGCAGCTTGGTCACAGGGGGCGCAGATACGCAGTATTTT	CASSLVTGGADTQYF
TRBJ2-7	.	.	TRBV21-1	TGTGCCAGCAGCGTCCACTACGAGCAGTACTTC	CASSVHYEQYF
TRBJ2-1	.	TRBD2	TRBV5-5	TGTGCCAGCAGCTTTAGGTTGGGGAGCGGGAGGGCCGGCGGCAATGAGCAGTTCTTC	CASSFRLGSGRAGGNEQFF
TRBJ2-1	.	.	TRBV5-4	TGTGCCACCAGCCTTTCCTACTCCTACAATGAGCAGTTCTTC	CATSLSYSYNEQFF
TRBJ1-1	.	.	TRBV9	TGTGCCAGCAGCGGTAAACAGGGGAACACTGAAGCTTTCTTT	CASSGKQGNTEAFF
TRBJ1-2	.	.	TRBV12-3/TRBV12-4	TGTGCCAGCAGTTTTTCAGGGCTGGGAGGCTACACCTTC	CASSFSGLGGYTF
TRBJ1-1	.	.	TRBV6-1	TGTGCCAGCAGTGAAGCCTCAGGGATATGGATCACTGAAGCTTTCTTT	CASSEASGIWITEAFF
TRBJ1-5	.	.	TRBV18	TGTGCCAGCTCACCTGACGGGAATCAGCCCCAGCATTTT	CASSPDGNQPQHF
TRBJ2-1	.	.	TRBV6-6	TGTGCCAGCAGCCGCGACTGGGTCCGAATCAATGAGCAGTTCTTC	CASSRDWVRINEQFF
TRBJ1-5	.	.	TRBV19	TGTGCCAGTAGTATATCGTCGCGGGGGGGTAGCAATCAGCCCCAGCATTTT	CASSISSRGGSNQPQHF
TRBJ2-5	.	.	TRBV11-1	TGTGCCAGCAGCCCCGCCGCGCGCGAGACCCAGTACTTC	CASSPAARETQYF
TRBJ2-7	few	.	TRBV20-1	TGCAGTGCTAATCTAGCGCGGGAGCAGTACTTC	CSANLAREQYF
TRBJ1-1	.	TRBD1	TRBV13	TGTGCCAGCAGCTCCCGGACAGGGAACACTGAAGCTTTCTTT	CASSSRTGNTEAFF
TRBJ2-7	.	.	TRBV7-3	TGTGCCAGCAGCTTAGTCCTACCGTCCTACGAGCAGTACTTC	CASSLVLPSYEQYF
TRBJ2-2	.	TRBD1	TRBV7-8	TGTGCCAGCAGCTACACAGGGGAAACCGGGGAGCTGTTTTTT	CASSYTGETGELFF
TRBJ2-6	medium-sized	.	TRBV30	TGTGCCTGGAGTCCGGGGTCTGGGGCCAACGTCCTGACTTTC	CAWSPGSGANVLTF
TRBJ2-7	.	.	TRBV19	TGTGCCAGTTCCCCCGGGTCCTGGGAGCAGTACTTC	CASSPGSWEQYF
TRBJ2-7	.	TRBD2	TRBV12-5	TGTGCTAGTGGTTTCAATCTCGGGACTAGCGGGCCTCTCTCCTACGAGCAGTACTTC	CASGFNLGTSGPLSYEQYF
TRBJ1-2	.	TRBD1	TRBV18	TGTGCCAGCTCACTCCCCACAGGGGGCGGCGGCTACACCTTC	CASSLPTGGGGYTF
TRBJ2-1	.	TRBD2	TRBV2	TGTGCCAGCAGTGAAAGACTAGCGGGTCAAAGCTCCTACAATGAGCAGTTCTTC	CASSERLAGQSSYNEQFF
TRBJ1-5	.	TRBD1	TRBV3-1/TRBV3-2	TGTGCCAGCAGCCAGGAGACAGGGGGCCTTCAGCCCCAGCATTTT	CASSQETGGLQPQHF
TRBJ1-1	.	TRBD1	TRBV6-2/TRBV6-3	TGTGCCAGCAGTACCCCGTGGACAGGGGTTTCGACTGAAGCTTTCTTT	CASSTPWTGVSTEAFF
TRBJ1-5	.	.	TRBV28	TGTGCCAGCAGTCCCTCGGTGGCGGGAAGGCAGCCCCAGCATTTT	CASSPSVAGRQPQHF
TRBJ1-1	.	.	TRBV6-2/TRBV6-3	TGTGCCAGCACCCCGGGGGGGGGACCCACTGAAGCTTTCTTT	CASTPGGGPTEAFF
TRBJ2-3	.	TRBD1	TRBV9	TGTGCCAGCAGTCGAGAAGGGGGCGCATACACAGATACGCAGTATTTT	CASSREGGAYTDTQYF
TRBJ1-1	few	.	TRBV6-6	TGTGCCAGCAGTAGATCGAACTTCAGGGGTAATCTAGCTGAAGCTTTCTTT	CASSRSNFRGNLAEAFF
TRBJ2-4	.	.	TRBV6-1	TGTGCCAGCAGTGAAATTGGGCGGACTCTAGCCAAAAACATTCAGTACTTC	CASSEIGRTLAKNIQYF
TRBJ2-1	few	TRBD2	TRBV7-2	TGTGCCAGCAGCTTAGCTGGCGGGAGGGCCTCTGAGCAGTTCTTC	CASSLAGGRASEQFF
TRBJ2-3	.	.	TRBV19	TGTGCCAGTAGTATCGGGTTGTTAGATACGCAGTATTTT	CASSIGLLDTQYF
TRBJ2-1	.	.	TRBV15	TGTGCCACGTCCCGTCGATCCTCAGACAATGAGCAGTTCTTC	CATSRRSSDNEQFF
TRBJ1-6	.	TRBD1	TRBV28	TGTGCCAGCAAAGCAGGGGGATATTCACCCCTCCACTTT	CASKAGGYSPLHF
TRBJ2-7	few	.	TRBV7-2	TGTGCCAGCAGCCCCGATGGACAGCTTAAGGCTTACGAGCAGTACTTC	CASSPDGQLKAYEQYF
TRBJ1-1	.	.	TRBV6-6	TGTGCCAGCAGCACCCCCAGAAACACTGAAGCTTTCTTT	CASSTPRNTEAFF
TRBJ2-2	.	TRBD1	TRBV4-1	TGCGCCAGCAGCCAAGTCCGGGCGGGACAGGGGCGAACCGGGGAGCTGTTTTTT	CASSQVRAGQGRTGELFF
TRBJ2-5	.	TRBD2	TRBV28	TGTGCCAGCAGTCTAGCGGGAGGGCCAGAGACCCAGTACTTC	CASSLAGGPETQYF
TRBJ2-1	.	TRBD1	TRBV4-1	TGCGCCAGCAGCCAAGATGGGACAGGGGGGTGGGAGCAGTTCTTC	CASSQDGTGGWEQFF
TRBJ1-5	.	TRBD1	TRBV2	TGTGCCAGCAGTGAGTGGACAGGGAGCAATCAGCCCCAGCATTTT	CASSEWTGSNQPQHF
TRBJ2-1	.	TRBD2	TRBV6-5	TGTGCCAGCAGTTTTGGACTAGCGGGTAGCGATGAGCAGTTCTTC	CASSFGLAGSDEQFF
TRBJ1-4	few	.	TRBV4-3	TGCGCCAGCAGCCATAAGACCGGGAATGAAAAACTGTTTTTT	CASSHKTGNEKLFF
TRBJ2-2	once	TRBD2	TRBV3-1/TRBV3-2	TGTGCCAGCAGCCAACGGAGCGGGACTGGCGGGGAGCTGTTTTTT	CASSQRSGTGGELFF
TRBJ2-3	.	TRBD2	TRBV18	TGTGCCAGCTCCCGCGGACTAGCGGGAGAAGAAGATACGCAGTATTTT	CASSRGLAGEEDTQYF
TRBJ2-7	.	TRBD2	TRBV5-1	TGCGCCAGCAGCATATCGGGGGGTAGTCTTACCGAGCAGTACTTC	CASSISGGSLTEQYF
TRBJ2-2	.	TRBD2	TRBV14	TGTGCCAGCAGCCAGGGTAGCGGGATCTACATAAACACCGGGGAGCTGTTTTTT	CASSQGSGIYINTGELFF
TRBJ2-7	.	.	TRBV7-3	TGTGCCAGCAGCTTCGGGACTGGGGACGAGCAGTACTTC	CASSFGTGDEQYF
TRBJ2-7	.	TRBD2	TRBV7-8	TGTGCCAGCAGCCCGGGGACTAGCGGGATCTACGAGCAGTACTTC	CASSPGTSGIYEQYF
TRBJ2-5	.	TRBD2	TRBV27	TGTGCCAGCAGTAAAGGACTAGCGAGAGCGCAAGAGACCCAGTACTTC	CASSKGLARAQETQYF
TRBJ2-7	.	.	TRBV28	TGTGCCAGCAGCCTAAAGTACGAGCAGTACTTC	CASSLKYEQYF
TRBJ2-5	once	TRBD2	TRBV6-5	TGTGCCAGCAGTCGCGGGACTAGCGCCAAAGAGACCCAGTACTTC	CASSRGTSAKETQYF